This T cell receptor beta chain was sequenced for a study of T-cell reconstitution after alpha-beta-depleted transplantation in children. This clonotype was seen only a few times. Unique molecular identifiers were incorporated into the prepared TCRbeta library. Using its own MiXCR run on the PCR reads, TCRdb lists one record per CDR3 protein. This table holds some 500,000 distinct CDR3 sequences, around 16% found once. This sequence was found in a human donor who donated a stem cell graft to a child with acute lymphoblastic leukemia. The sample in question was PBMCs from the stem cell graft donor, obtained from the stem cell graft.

CDR3 sequence: CASSSYRERTGELFF. CDR3 bases: TGTGCCAGCAGTTCCTACAGGGAGAGGACCGGGGAGCTGTTTTTT. This chain uses TRBV27 with TRBJ2-2; D is possibly TRBD1 (6 bases). Trimming pared 4 bases from V and 5 bases from J, leaving 14 bases between. Germline V lookup: CDR1 MNHEY, CDR2 SMNVEV (reference sequence). The CDR3 extends over 15 amino acids.